What follows are 14 T cell receptor beta chains derived from one specimen sequenced in a study of OX40 agonist ivuxolimab in advanced cancers. Generated by immunoSEQ multiplex PCR, the TCRdb table keeps only in-frame clones and is missing some. The table shows some 100,000 clones, with approximately 80% occurring only once. Sequencing used CD4+ or CD8+ T cells sorted from blood, obtained in a trial of the OX40 agonist ivuxolimab. The receptors were sampled from an adult with an advanced solid tumor such as melanoma, head and neck, liver or kidney cancer.

This clone has a single count. This chain links TRBV5-5 with TRBJ1-4; 9 bases line up with TRBD1. The CDR3 consists of 16 residues. Looked up from germline, CDR1 is SGHKS and CDR2 is YYEKEE (reference sequence). The V segment lost 4 bases and the J segment 7 bases; nucleotides outside the gene matches: 11. The CDR3 DNA sequence: TGTGCCAGCAGCCTGTTGGCACAGGGGGCTGGTGAAAAACTGTTTTTT. Its translation is CASSLLAQGAGEKLFF.

The chain recombines TRBV5-4 with TRBJ2-5; the match to TRBD1 covers 7 bases. Germline CDR1 reads SGHNT; CDR2 reads YYREEE (reference sequence). The CDR3 length is 15 residues. Unmatched junction bases numbered 6, after V lost 2 bases and J lost 2 bases. This CDR3 is CASSLPNRGQETQYF. The CDR3 DNA reads TGTGCCAGCAGCTTACCAAACAGGGGTCAAGAGACCCAGTACTTC.

In its sample, this clone was seen a few times. The chain is built from TRBV19 and TRBJ1-1; D gene ambiguous. The CDR3 spans 11 residues. Germline CDR1 and CDR2: LNHDA and SQIVND (reference sequence). V was clipped by 3 bases and J by 11 bases, with 10 bases between them. CDR3 DNA: TGTGCCAGTAGTATCTCCGGGTTGGCTTTCTTT. It yields the protein CASSISGLAFF.

This clone was observed a few times. The chain joins TRBV19 to TRBJ2-2; 7 bases are shared with TRBD2. The CDR3 runs 16 residues. Trimming took 3 bases from V and 0 from J; bases not matched to a gene: 4. Germline CDR1 reads LNHDA; CDR2 reads SQIVND (reference sequence). CDR3 region: CASSITSDANTGELFF. In DNA, the CDR3 is TGTGCCAGTAGTATCACTAGCGACGCGAACACCGGGGAGCTGTTTTTT.

V gene TRBV10-3 combines with J gene TRBJ1-1, with TRBD1 matching over 7 bases. The trim removed 0 bases at V and 7 bases at J, leaving 8 bases unmatched. The CDR3 loop spans 15 amino acids. In germline, CDR1 is ENHRY, CDR2 SYGVKD. This chain's CDR3 is CAISESPGSGGEAFF. The CDR3 DNA reads as TGTGCCATCAGTGAGTCCCCCGGGTCAGGGGGTGAAGCTTTCTTT.

The gene calls are TRBV7-2 and TRBJ2-5, with D hard to call. The J call may be mistaken, given a closer DNA end match to TRBJ2-7. CDR1 and CDR2 (germline): SGHTA, FQGNSA. This CDR3 region has 12 residues. This chain's CDR3 is CASSSQDYEQYF. The CDR3 region has the DNA TGTGCCAGCTCAAGTCAGGACTACGAGCAGTACTTC.

The chain combines TRBV2 with TRBJ1-1, with D tentatively TRBD1 (5 bases). Germline values: CDR1 SNHLY, CDR2 FYNNEI. Trimming took off 6 bases at V and 4 bases at J, with 6 bases between the two ends. This CDR3 has 11 amino acids. This chain's CDR3 is CASRGVTEAFF. The CDR3 DNA reads TGTGCCAGCAGAGGGGTCACTGAAGCTTTCTTT. Supplemented by reference TRBV2 and TRBJ1-1, the full variable domain reads EPEVTQTPSHQVTQMGQEVILRCVPISNHLYFYWYRQILGQKVEFLVSFYNNEISEKSEIFDDQFSVERPDGSNFTLKIRSTKLEDSAMYFCASRGVTEAFFGQGTRLTVV.

The genes are TRBV9 and TRBJ2-1; 9 bases line up with TRBD1. Germline CDR1 reads SGDLS; CDR2 reads YYNGEE. The V gene end was trimmed by 2 bases and the J gene end by 4 bases; junction bases not matched to a gene: 4. This CDR3 contains 15 residues. CDR3 region: CASSVRDRDYNEQFF. DNA of the CDR3: TGTGCCAGCAGCGTCCGGGACAGGGATTACAATGAGCAGTTCTTC.

This sequence joins TRBV18 and TRBJ1-2; 8 positions match TRBD1. Germline assignment: CDR1 KGHSH and CDR2 LQKENI. This CDR3 has 11 amino acids. The trim removed 6 bases at V and 8 bases at J, leaving 2 bases unmatched. The CDR3 DNA reads as TGTGCCAGCTCGACAGGGGAAGGCTACACCTTC. Translation: CASSTGEGYTF.

CDR3 in DNA: TGTGCCAGCAGCTTAGGGCTCCAACTAGCCAAAAACATTCAGTACTTC. It encodes CASSLGLQLAKNIQYF. V is TRBV7-2 and J is TRBJ2-4; no definite D call. The germline V and J ends were trimmed by 1 base and 0 bases, with 10 bases remaining between them. The CDR3 is made up of 16 amino acids. Germline V lookup: CDR1 SGHTA, CDR2 FQGNSA.

In this sample, this clone turned up once. The chain has TRBV7-8 and TRBJ1-1, with D maybe TRBD1 (5 bases). With 1 base removed from V and 5 bases from J, the gap between germline ends came to 17 bases. Germline V gives CDR1 SGHVS, CDR2 FQNEAQ. The CDR3 consists of 16 residues. CDR3 loop: CASSLEWAVRGTEAFF. For the CDR3, the DNA is TGTGCCAGCAGCTTAGAATGGGCAGTTCGGGGGACTGAAGCTTTCTTT.

A single count supports this clone. V is TRBV10-3 and J is TRBJ1-3, with a weak D call TRBD1 (5 bases). This CDR3 is 13 amino acids long. V shed 11 bases and J shed 0 bases, with 11 bases lying between them. Germline V gives CDR1 ENHRY, CDR2 SYGVKD. CDR3 in amino acids: CASGANSGNTIYF. CDR3 sequence (DNA): TGTGCCTCCGGGGCCAACTCTGGAAACACCATATATTTT.

The rearrangement uses TRBV12-5 and TRBJ2-7, with TRBD1 matching 7 bases. Germline CDR1 is LGHNT and CDR2 is FRNRAP. J lost 6 bases, V lost 4 bases, and 0 bases had no gene match. This CDR3 comprises 11 residues. The CDR3 DNA reads as TGTGCTAGTGGTTGGACAGGCGAGCAGTACGTC. Residues: CASGWTGEQYV.

The chain uses TRBV2 and TRBJ2-7; D unresolved. V shed 6 bases and J shed 4 bases, with 22 bases lying between them. The CDR3 runs to 16 residues. Germline loops: CDR1 SNHLY, CDR2 FYNNEI. DNA of the CDR3: TGTGCCAGCAGGGACGATGCCTGGACCTCCTGGTACGAGCAGTACTTC. As protein: CASRDDAWTSWYEQYF.